This T cell receptor (beta chain) was obtained from a study of blood T cell repertoires in COVID-19. Study in general: T cells, B-cell-depleted T cells, or PBMCs supplied cDNA or gDNA.

This clone was seen a single time. Measured with immunoSEQ multiplex PCR; TCRdb has only the in-frame clones, and not every one. The sample has 130,000 to 150,000 clones, around 83% seen once. V was shortened by 5 bases and J by 4 bases, with 11 bases between the two germline ends. The germline CDR1 and CDR2 sequences are MNHEY and SVGAGI. CDR3 length equals 13 residues. The J gene is TRBJ1-2, the V gene TRBV6-5; D is ambiguous. The TCR was taken from a woman older than 75 with acute or convalescent COVID-19. Sequencing used peripheral blood. The CDR3 nucleotides are TGTGCCAGCAGTCGCCCGGGGTTCTATGGCTACACCTTC. As protein: CASSRPGFYGYTF.